The T cell receptor beta chain described here comes from a study of shared clonotypes between healthy human individuals. The study, taken as a whole, reports: Generally, naive subsets (rather than memory subsets) showed larger estimated richness.

Germline CDR1 reads MNHNY; CDR2 reads SVGAGI (reference sequence). With 5 bases removed from V and 5 bases from J, the gap between germline ends came to 9 bases. This CDR3 contains 12 residues. Study processing details: Filtering differed, since immunoSEQ gave only junction sequences and no quality scores. Produced via immunoSEQ multiplex PCR; TCRdb's table is partial and in-frame only. D and trimming come from the DNA, and the V and J calls and clone size come from that table. Among some 2,100,000 clones listed, almost 96% were seen once. CD4+ cell separation produced CD45RA+ naive and CD45RA-negative memory subsets. In this sample, this clone turned up once. Its antigen is not known.

This TCR derives from a man younger than 30 in good health. The gene calls are TRBV6-6 and TRBJ1-1; D is perhaps TRBD1 (5 bases). The sequenced sample consisted of naive CD4+ T cells sorted from blood. Subset given: CD45RA+ positively selected. CDR3 region: CASSARDTEAFF. CDR3 nucleotide sequence: TGTGCCAGCAGTGCCAGGGATACTGAAGCTTTCTTT.